These T cell receptor beta chains were read from a single sample in a study of T cell responses to AZD1222 COVID-19 vaccine. Measured with immunoSEQ multiplex PCR; TCRdb has only the in-frame clones, and not every one. Seen here are 80,000 to 95,000 clones, almost 90% observed once, and the top ten hold about 7%. The sequences come from peripheral blood, collected 28 days after the second AZD1222 dose. The receptors derive from an adult who received the AZD1222 COVID-19 vaccine. The conserved cysteine and the conserved F or W are not part of the CDR3 here. The D gene is left open where the match is weak.

v_call	j_call	d_call	cdr3_aa
TRBV9	TRBJ1-2	TRBD1	ASSVTDAQGARGYT
TRBV28	TRBJ1-2	.	ASRVSPDYGYT
TRBV7-8	TRBJ2-5	.	ASSPGTQETQY
TRBV6-2/TRBV6-3	TRBJ2-3	.	ASSYGTSGPRTDTQY
TRBV9	TRBJ2-1	.	ASSVVSGANYNEQF
TRBV29-1	TRBJ2-1	TRBD2	SVVGLAGVNEQF
TRBV7-2	TRBJ2-5	TRBD2	ASSSRTSWETQY
TRBV18	TRBJ2-1	.	ASSPQWGQGRNEQF
TRBV21-1	TRBJ2-1	.	ASSKLFYTDNEQF
TRBV4-1	TRBJ2-7	.	ASSQAEDLRTYEQY
TRBV10-2	TRBJ1-1	.	ASRAIGGTEAF
TRBV19	TRBJ1-1	.	ASSFRNTEAF
TRBV6-2/TRBV6-3	TRBJ2-7	.	ASSFYSPGSGSYEQY
TRBV11-2	TRBJ1-3	.	ASSLVASGNTIY
TRBV7-6	TRBJ2-2	TRBD2	ASSSAGLNTGELF
TRBV9	TRBJ2-1	.	ASSVGPSAYNEQF
TRBV19	TRBJ1-1	.	ASSIGGLNTEAF
TRBV5-5	TRBJ2-3	TRBD2	ASSLGLAGRNTQY
TRBV24-1	TRBJ2-3	.	ATSDRYNTQY
TRBV7-9	TRBJ2-5	.	ASSFGRETQY